One and the same sample provided the 13 T cell receptor beta chains below, sequenced in a study of blood T cell repertoires in COVID-19. Produced via immunoSEQ multiplex PCR; TCRdb's table is partial and in-frame only. The sample yields 300,000 to 400,000 clones, approximately 91% seen once. Sample: PBMCs or T cells enriched from blood (not recorded which). The origin of the receptors is a man between 60 and 75 years old who had recovered from COVID-19.

For this clone: At one of its ends the junction is not consistent with the germline gene, which may arise from a read error. This chain uses TRBV7-7 with TRBJ2-1, with 11 positions matching TRBD2. The CDR3 consists of 16 residues. The germline gives CDR1 SSHAT, CDR2 FNYEAQ (reference sequence). The CDR3 nucleotides read TGTGCTAGCAGCGTAAAACTAGCGGGAGTGGGAAATGAGCAGTTCTTC. Translating gives CASSVKLAGVGNEQFF.

This clone was recorded once. This chain joins TRBV5-6 and TRBJ1-5, with a tentative D call TRBD1 (6 bases). Germline V gives CDR1 SGHDT, CDR2 YYEEEE. The length of the CDR3 is 13 residues. With 4 bases removed from V and 3 bases from J, the gap between germline ends came to 8 bases. Here the CDR3 reads CASSAGDNQPQHF. In DNA, the CDR3 is TGTGCCAGCAGCGCAGGGGACAATCAGCCCCAGCATTTT.

The V call is TRBV7-2, the J call TRBJ2-1; D remains unclear. This CDR3 has 11 amino acids. V lost 5 bases and J lost 9, with 8 bases in between. CDR1 and CDR2 (germline): SGHTA, FQGNSA. CDR3 coding DNA: TGTGCCAGCAGCCTCCGCGGTGAGCAGTTCTTC. It encodes CASSLRGEQFF.

The sample holds one count of this clone. The rearrangement links TRBV4-2 to TRBJ2-1, with 10 bases lining up with TRBD2. CDR3 size: 16 residues. Losses at the gene ends were 4 bases for V and 6 bases for J; bases not matched to a gene: 9. Looked up from germline, CDR1 is LGHNA and CDR2 is YNFKEQ. CDR3 in amino acids: CASSLGLAGAGNEQFF. Written as DNA, the CDR3 is TGTGCCAGCAGCCTTGGGCTAGCGGGAGCTGGCAATGAGCAGTTCTTC.

This clone was detected a few times. The chain links TRBV24-1 to TRBJ1-1; TRBD1 matches 9 bases. The CDR3 runs to 15 residues. Germline V gene data show CDR1 as KGHDR and CDR2 as SFDVKD. V dropped 5 bases and J dropped 3; count of bases not matched to a gene: 6. In DNA, the CDR3 is TGTGCCACCAGTGCTAGGACAGGGGCTTACACTGAAGCTTTCTTT. Translating gives CATSARTGAYTEAFF.

This clone was seen only once. This chain links TRBV12-3 or TRBV12-4 with TRBJ2-5; D might be TRBD1 (6 bases). The CDR3 has 13 residues. Trimming removed 5 bases from V and 5 bases from J, with 12 bases in between. This chain's CDR3 is CASSQNQGETQYF. DNA for the CDR3: TGTGCCAGCAGTCAGAACCAGGGGGAGACCCAGTACTTC.

V usage is TRBV5-1 and J usage is TRBJ2-3, with TRBD2 matching 12 bases. The CDR3 length is 15 residues. Looked up from germline, CDR1 is SGHRS and CDR2 is YFSETQ. The junction had 7 bases not matched to a gene; V was cut back by 7 bases and J by 4 bases. This CDR3 is CASGRLAGVPDTQYF. CDR3 nucleotides: TGCGCCAGCGGACGACTAGCGGGAGTCCCAGATACGCAGTATTTT.

V is TRBV27 and J is TRBJ2-2; 9 nucleotides agree with TRBD1. CDR3 size: 14 residues. Germline loops: CDR1 MNHEY, CDR2 SMNVEV (reference sequence). The V segment lost 3 bases and the J segment 7 bases; nucleotides outside the gene matches: 3. The CDR3 nucleotides are TGTGCCAGCAGTTTCGGACAGGGGAGCGGGGAGCTGTTTTTT. As protein: CASSFGQGSGELFF.

The CDR3 coding sequence is TGTGCCAGCAGCTTAGCGGGAGTGAACGAGCAGTACTTC. The encoded protein is CASSLAGVNEQYF. The chain has TRBV7-9 and TRBJ2-7; tentative D call: TRBD2 (5 bases). Trimming took 0 bases from V and 5 from J, leaving 8 bases between them. This CDR3 region has 13 residues. Looked up from germline, CDR1 is SEHNR and CDR2 is FQNEAQ (reference sequence).

The chain carries TRBV28 and TRBJ2-7; D is unresolved. The germline gives CDR1 MDHEN, CDR2 SYDVKM. The V end was cut by 7 bases, the J end by 3 bases, with 7 bases between. The CDR3 has 11 residues. DNA of the CDR3: TGTGCCAGCACCAACAGCTACGAGCAGTACTTC. This translates into CASTNSYEQYF.

The chain links TRBV7-9 to TRBJ2-2; maybe TRBD1 (5 bases). The CDR3 extends over 14 amino acids. Germline assignment: CDR1 SEHNR and CDR2 FQNEAQ (reference sequence). Trimming cost V 3 bases and J 8 bases, with 13 bases left between them. The CDR3 region is CASSFTGMGGELFF. CDR3 coding DNA: TGTGCCAGCAGCTTTACAGGAATGGGAGGGGAGCTGTTTTTT.

The J gene is TRBJ2-7, the V gene TRBV7-9; 9 bases line up with TRBD1. The CDR3 length is 15 residues. The germline CDR1 and CDR2 sequences are SEHNR and FQNEAQ (reference sequence). V dropped 6 bases and J dropped 0; count of bases not matched to a gene: 6. In DNA form, the CDR3 reads TGTGCCAGCAGAAGACAGGGGGAATACTCCTACGAGCAGTACTTC. Translating it yields CASRRQGEYSYEQYF.

This clone was seen just once. V is TRBV2 and J is TRBJ2-2; 10 nucleotides match TRBD1. The CDR3 spans 14 residues. The J segment lost 6 bases and the V segment lost 8 bases, leaving 6 bases of the junction unmatched. From germline, CDR1 is SNHLY and CDR2 FYNNEI. This chain's CDR3 is CASQDRGRAGELFF. Written as DNA, the CDR3 is TGTGCCAGCCAAGACAGGGGGCGCGCCGGGGAGCTGTTTTTT.